A selection of T cell receptor beta chains follows, all from one sample in a study of blood T cell repertoires in COVID-19. Sequencing used immunoSEQ multiplex PCR; TCRdb keeps in-frame clones, though not all of them. The table has about 49,000 clones, 87% seen once. The sequencing input was peripheral blood. The receptors derive from a woman aged 80 or over with COVID-19, enrolled during active disease. CDR3s include the opening cysteine and the closing phenylalanine or tryptophan. A D gene is named only where the DNA matches it firmly. The size entry is marked missing in some rows and otherwise reads once, few, many or a size class.

D | J | size | V | CDR3 | DNA
TRBD2 | TRBJ2-7 | - | TRBV18 | CASSTNAKAGVGEQYF | TGTGCCAGCTCAACCAACGCGAAAGCGGGAGTAGGGGAGCAGTACTTC
TRBD2 | TRBJ2-5 | - | TRBV5-8 | CASSLGRLAGGRETQYF | TGTGCCAGCAGCTTGGGCAGGCTAGCGGGAGGTCGAGAGACCCAGTACTTC
TRBD1 | TRBJ1-2 | - | TRBV7-9 | CASSPPGQGLYTF | TGTGCCAGCAGCCCCCCGGGACAGGGGCTTTACACCTTC
TRBD2 | TRBJ2-1 | - | TRBV28 | CASITLAGGYNEQFF | TGTGCCAGCATCACGCTAGCGGGAGGCTACAATGAGCAGTTCTTC
TRBD1 | TRBJ2-1 | - | TRBV13 | CASSFRQGHTMEQFF | TGTGCCAGCAGCTTCCGACAGGGACACACGATGGAGCAGTTCTTC
- | TRBJ2-2 | - | TRBV7-3 | CASSFEPLYTGELFF | TGTGCCAGCAGCTTCGAGCCACTTTACACCGGGGAGCTGTTTTTT
TRBD1 | TRBJ2-2 | - | TRBV28 | CASSRTGQGKRTGELFF | TGTGCCAGCAGTAGAACAGGACAGGGGAAACGGACCGGGGAGCTGTTTTTT
TRBD1 | TRBJ2-7 | - | TRBV5-8 | CASGRDRGSYEQYF | TGTGCCAGCGGCCGGGACAGGGGCTCGTACGAGCAGTACTTC
TRBD1 | TRBJ2-7 | - | TRBV6-5 | CASSYTGGNYEQYF | TGTGCCAGCAGTTATACAGGGGGGAACTACGAGCAGTACTTC
- | TRBJ1-2 | - | TRBV7-9 | CASANPSGGYTF | TGTGCCAGCGCAAATCCCTCAGGTGGCTACACCTTC
TRBD2 | TRBJ2-1 | - | TRBV27 | CASSLISGRAYNEQFF | TGTGCCAGCAGTTTAATTAGCGGGAGGGCCTACAATGAGCAGTTCTTC
- | TRBJ2-3 | - | TRBV28 | CASSSTGGFLGGEPQYF | TGTGCCAGCAGCTCCACAGGTGGTTTTTTGGGGGGTGAACCGCAGTATTTT
- | TRBJ1-2 | - | TRBV21-1 | CASSTRTGNGYTF | TGTGCCAGCAGCACCCGGACAGGGAATGGCTACACCTTC
- | TRBJ1-2 | - | TRBV25-1 | CASSARTGNGYTF | TGTGCCAGCAGTGCCCGAACAGGCAATGGCTACACCTTC
TRBD1 | TRBJ1-4 | once | TRBV28 | CASSPSGTANEKLFF | TGTGCCAGCAGTCCTTCCGGGACAGCCAATGAAAAACTGTTTTTT
TRBD1 | TRBJ1-5 | - | TRBV2 | CASRPGTGGINQPQHF | TGTGCCAGCAGACCCGGGACAGGGGGTATCAATCAGCCCCAGCATTTT